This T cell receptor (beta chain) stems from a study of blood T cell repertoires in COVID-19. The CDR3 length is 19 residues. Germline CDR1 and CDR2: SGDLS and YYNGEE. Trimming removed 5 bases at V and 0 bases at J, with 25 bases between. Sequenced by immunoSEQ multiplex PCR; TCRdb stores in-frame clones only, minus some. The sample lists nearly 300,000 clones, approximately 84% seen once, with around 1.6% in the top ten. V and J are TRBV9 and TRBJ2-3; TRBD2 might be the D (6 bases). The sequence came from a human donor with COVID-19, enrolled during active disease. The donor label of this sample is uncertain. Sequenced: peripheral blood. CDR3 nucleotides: TGTGCCAGCAGAGGTGGAATAGGTGATAGCGGAGGTAGCACAGATACGCAGTATTTT. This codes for CASRGGIGDSGGSTDTQYF.